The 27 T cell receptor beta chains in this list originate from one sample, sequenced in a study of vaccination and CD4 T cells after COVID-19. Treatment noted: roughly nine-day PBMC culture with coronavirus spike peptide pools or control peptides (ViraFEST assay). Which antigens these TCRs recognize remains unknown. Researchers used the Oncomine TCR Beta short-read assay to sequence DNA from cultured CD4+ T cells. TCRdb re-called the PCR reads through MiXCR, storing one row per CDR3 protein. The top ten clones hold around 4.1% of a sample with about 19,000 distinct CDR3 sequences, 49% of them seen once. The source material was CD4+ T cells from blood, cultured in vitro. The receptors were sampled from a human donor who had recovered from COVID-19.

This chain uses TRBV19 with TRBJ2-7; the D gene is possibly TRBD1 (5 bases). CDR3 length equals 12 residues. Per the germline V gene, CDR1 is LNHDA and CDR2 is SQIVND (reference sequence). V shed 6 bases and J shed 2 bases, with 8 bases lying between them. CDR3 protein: CASSDRPYEQYF. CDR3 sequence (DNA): TGTGCCAGTAGCGACAGACCCTACGAGCAGTACTTC. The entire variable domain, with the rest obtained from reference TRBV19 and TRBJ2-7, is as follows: DGGITQSPKYLFRKEGQNVTLSCEQNLNHDAMYWYRQDPGQGLRLIYYSQIVNDFQKGDIAEGYSVSREKKESFPLTVTSAQKNPTAFYLCASSDRPYEQYFGPGTRLTVT.

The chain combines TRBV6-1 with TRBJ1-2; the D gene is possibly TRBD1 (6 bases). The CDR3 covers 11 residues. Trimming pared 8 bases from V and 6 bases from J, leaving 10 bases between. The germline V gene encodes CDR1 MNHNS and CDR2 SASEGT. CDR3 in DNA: TGTGCCAGCCAGGACAGCAATGGCTACACCTTC. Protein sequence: CASQDSNGYTF.

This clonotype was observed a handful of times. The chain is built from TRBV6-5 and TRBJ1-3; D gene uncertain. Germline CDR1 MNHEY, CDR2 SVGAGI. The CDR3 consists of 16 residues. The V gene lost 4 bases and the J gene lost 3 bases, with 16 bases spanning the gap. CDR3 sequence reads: CASSFAQRTGGNTIYF. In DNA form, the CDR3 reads TGTGCCAGCAGTTTCGCACAGCGTACGGGTGGAAACACCATATATTTT.

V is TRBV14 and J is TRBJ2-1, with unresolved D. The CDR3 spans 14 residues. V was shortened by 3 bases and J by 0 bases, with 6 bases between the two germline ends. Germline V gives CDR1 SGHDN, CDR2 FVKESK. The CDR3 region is CASSQQLSYNEQFF. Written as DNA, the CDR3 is TGTGCCAGCAGCCAGCAGCTCTCCTACAATGAGCAGTTCTTC.

The CDR3 DNA sequence: TGCAGTGCTAGAAAACCTCGGGCAGGGTTGAATTCACCCCTCCACTTT. Translation gives CSARKPRAGLNSPLHF. The rearrangement uses TRBV20-1 and TRBJ1-6; a weak D match, TRBD1 (5 bases). This CDR3 has 16 amino acids. Germline V gene lookup returns CDR1 DFQATT and CDR2 SNEGSKA (reference sequence). V shed 2 bases and J shed 7 bases, with 18 bases lying between them.

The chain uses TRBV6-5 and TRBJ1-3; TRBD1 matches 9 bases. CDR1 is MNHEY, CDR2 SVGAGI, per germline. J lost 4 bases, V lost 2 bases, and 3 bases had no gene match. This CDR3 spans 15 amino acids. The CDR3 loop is CASSYQGQGGNTIYF. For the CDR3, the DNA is TGTGCCAGCAGTTACCAGGGACAGGGCGGAAACACCATATATTTT.

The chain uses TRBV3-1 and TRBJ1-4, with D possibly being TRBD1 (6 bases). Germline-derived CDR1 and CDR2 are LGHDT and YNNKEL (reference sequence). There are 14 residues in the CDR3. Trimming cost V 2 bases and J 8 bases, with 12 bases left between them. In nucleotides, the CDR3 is TGTGCCAGCAGCCAACGGCAGGGGCACGAAAAACTGTTTTTT. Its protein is CASSQRQGHEKLFF. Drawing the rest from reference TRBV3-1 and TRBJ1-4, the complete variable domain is DTAVSQTPKYLVTQMGNDKSIKCEQNLGHDTMYWYKQDSKKFLKIMFSYNNKELIINETVPNRFSPKSPDKAHLNLHINSLELGDSAVYFCASSQRQGHEKLFFGSGTQLSVL.

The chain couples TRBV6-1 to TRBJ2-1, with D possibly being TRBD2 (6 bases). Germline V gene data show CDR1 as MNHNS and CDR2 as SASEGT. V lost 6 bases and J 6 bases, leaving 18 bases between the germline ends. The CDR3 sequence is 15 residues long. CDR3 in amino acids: CASSPPAVGGNEQFF. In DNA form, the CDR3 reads TGTGCCAGCAGCCCCCCGGCGGTGGGGGGCAATGAGCAGTTCTTC.

Written as DNA, the CDR3 is TGTGCCAGCAGTCCCATCTATCAGCCCCAGCATTTT. Translating it yields CASSPIYQPQHF. The J gene is TRBJ1-5, the V gene TRBV6-2 or TRBV6-3; no reliable D call. The length of the CDR3 is 12 residues. The ends were cut back, 5 bases at V and 5 bases at J, with 7 bases in the middle. The germline V gene has CDR1 MNHEY and CDR2 SVGEGT.

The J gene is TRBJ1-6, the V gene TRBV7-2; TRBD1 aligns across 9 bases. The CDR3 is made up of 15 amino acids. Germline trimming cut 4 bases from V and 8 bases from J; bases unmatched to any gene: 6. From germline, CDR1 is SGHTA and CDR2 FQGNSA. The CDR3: CASSSLQGADSPLHF. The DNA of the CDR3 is TGTGCCAGCAGCTCACTACAGGGGGCGGATTCACCCCTCCACTTT. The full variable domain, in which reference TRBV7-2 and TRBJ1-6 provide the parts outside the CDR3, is GAGVSQSPSNKVTEKGKDVELRCDPISGHTALYWYRQSLGQGLEFLIYFQGNSAPDKSGLPSDRFSAERTGGSVSTLTIQRTQQEDSAVYLCASSSLQGADSPLHFGNGTRLTVT.

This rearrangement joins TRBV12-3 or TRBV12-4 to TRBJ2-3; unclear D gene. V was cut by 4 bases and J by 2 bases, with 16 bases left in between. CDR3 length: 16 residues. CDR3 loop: CASSYGPPRHTDTQYF. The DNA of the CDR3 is TGTGCCAGCAGTTACGGGCCTCCCCGTCACACAGATACGCAGTATTTT.

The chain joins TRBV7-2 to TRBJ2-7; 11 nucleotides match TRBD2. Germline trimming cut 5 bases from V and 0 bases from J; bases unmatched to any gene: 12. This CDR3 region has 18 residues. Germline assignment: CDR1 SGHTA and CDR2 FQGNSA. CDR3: CASSHRPTSGRSSYEQYF. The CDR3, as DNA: TGTGCCAGCAGCCACCGCCCCACTAGCGGGAGATCCTCCTACGAGCAGTACTTC.

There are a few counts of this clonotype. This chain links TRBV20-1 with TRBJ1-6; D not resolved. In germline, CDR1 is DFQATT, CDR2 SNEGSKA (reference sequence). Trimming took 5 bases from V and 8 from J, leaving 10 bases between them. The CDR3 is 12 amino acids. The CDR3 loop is CSAPFGDSPLHF. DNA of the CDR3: TGCAGTGCTCCCTTTGGAGATTCACCCCTCCACTTT.

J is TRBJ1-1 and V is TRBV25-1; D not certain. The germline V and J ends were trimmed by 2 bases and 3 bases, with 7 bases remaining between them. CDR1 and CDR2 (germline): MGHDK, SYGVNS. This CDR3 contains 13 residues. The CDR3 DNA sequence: TGTGCCAGCAGTGAAAAGCGTCACACTGAAGCTTTCTTT. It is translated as CASSEKRHTEAFF.

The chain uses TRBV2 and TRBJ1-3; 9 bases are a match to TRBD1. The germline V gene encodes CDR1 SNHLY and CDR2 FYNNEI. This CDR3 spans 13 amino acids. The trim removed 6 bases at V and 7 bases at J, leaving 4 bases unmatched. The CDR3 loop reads CASRPTGGNTIYF. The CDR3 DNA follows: TGTGCCAGCAGGCCGACAGGGGGTAACACCATATATTTT.

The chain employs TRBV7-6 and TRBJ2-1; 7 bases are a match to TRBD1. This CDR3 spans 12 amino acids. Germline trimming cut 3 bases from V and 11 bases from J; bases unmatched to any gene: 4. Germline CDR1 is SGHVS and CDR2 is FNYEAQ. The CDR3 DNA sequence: TGTGCCAGCAGCTTGGGGGACAGCAAGCAGTTCTTC. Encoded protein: CASSLGDSKQFF.

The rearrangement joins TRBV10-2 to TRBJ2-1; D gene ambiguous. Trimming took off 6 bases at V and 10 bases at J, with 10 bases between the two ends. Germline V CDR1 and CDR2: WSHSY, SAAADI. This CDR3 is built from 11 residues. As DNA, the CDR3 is TGCGCCAGCAGCCCCGACACCGAGCAGTTCTTC. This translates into CASSPDTEQFF.

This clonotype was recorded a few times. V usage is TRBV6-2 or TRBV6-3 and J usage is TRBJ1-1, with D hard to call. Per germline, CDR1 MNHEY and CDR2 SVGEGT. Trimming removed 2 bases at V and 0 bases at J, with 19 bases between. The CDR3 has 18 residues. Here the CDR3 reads CASSYPTDWFGVNTEAFF. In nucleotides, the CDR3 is TGTGCCAGCAGTTACCCGACGGACTGGTTTGGTGTGAACACTGAAGCTTTCTTT.

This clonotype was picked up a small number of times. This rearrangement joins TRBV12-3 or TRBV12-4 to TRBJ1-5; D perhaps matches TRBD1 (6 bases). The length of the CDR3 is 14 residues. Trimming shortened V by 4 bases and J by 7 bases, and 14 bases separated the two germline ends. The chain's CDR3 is CASSYHRAGQPQHF. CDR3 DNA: TGTGCCAGCAGTTACCACAGGGCCGGGCAGCCCCAGCATTTT.

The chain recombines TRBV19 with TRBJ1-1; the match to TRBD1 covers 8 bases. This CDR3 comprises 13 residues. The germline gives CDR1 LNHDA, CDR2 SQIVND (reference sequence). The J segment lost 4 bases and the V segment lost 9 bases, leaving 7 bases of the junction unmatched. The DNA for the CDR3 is TGTGCCAGCGGACAGGGCGCAGGCACTGAAGCTTTCTTT. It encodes CASGQGAGTEAFF. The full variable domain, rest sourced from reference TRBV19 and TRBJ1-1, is DGGITQSPKYLFRKEGQNVTLSCEQNLNHDAMYWYRQDPGQGLRLIYYSQIVNDFQKGDIAEGYSVSREKKESFPLTVTSAQKNPTAFYLCASGQGAGTEAFFGQGTRLTVV.

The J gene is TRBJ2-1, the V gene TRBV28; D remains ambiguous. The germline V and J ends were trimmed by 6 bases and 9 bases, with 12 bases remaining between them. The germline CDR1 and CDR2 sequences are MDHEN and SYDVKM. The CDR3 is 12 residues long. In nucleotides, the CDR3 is TGTGCCAGCAGGTCCCCTCCCAGTGAGCAGTTCTTC. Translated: CASRSPPSEQFF.

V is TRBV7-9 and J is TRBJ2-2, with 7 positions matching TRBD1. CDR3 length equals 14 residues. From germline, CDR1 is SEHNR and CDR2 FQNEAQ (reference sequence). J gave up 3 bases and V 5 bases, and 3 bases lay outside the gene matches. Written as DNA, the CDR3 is TGTGCCAGCAGCCGGGACAGCCACACCGGGGAGCTGTTTTTT. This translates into CASSRDSHTGELFF.

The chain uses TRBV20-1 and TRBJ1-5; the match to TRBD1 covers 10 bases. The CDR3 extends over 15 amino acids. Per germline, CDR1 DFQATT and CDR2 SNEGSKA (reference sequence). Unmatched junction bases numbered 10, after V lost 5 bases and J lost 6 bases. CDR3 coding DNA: TGCAGTGCTCTTAGAGCGGGACAGGGGTCTCAGCCCCAGCATTTT. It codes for CSALRAGQGSQPQHF.

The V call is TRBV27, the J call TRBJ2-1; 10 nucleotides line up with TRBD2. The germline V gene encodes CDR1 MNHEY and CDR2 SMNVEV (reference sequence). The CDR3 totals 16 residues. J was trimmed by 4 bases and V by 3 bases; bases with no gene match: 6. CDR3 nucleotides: TGTGCCAGCAGTTTTTCAAGCGGGGGGGTGTACAATGAGCAGTTCTTC. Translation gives CASSFSSGGVYNEQFF.

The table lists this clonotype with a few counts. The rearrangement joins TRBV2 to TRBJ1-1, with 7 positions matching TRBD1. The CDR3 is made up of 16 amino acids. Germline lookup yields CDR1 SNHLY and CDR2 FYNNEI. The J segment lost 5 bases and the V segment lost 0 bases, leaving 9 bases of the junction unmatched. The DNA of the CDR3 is TGTGCCAGCAGTGAAGCGCGGGCAGGGGGGGGGACTGAAGCTTTCTTT. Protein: CASSEARAGGGTEAFF.

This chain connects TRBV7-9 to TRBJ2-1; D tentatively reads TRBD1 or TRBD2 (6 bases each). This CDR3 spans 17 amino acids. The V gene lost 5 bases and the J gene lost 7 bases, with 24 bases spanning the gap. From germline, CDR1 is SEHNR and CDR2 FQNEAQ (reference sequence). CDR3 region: CASSPTEGGTKRNEQFF. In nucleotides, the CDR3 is TGTGCCAGCAGCCCTACCGAGGGGGGTACTAAGCGAAATGAGCAGTTCTTC.

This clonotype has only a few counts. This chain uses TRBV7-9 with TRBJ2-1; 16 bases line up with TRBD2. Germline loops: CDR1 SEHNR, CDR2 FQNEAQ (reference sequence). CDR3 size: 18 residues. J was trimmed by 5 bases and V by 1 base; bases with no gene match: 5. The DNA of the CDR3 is TGTGCCAGCAGCTTAGGTGGGACTAGCGGGGGGGCAAACAATGAGCAGTTCTTC. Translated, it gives CASSLGGTSGGANNEQFF.